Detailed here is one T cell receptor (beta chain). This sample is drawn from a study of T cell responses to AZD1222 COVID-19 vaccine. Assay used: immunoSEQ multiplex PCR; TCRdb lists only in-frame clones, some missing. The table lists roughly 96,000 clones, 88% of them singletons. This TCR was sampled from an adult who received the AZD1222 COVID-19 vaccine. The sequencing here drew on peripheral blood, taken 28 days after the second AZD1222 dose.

CDR3 nucleotide sequence: TGTGCCAGCAGCATACGGACAGCGCAAATCTTCTACGAGCAGTACTTC. It encodes CASSIRTAQIFYEQYF. The rearrangement uses TRBV7-8 and TRBJ2-7, with a possible D match to TRBD1 (6 bases). CDR3 length: 16 amino acids. V was pared by 5 bases and J by 3 bases, with 20 bases between. The germline CDR1 and CDR2 sequences are SGHVS and FQNEAQ. Full variable domain (outside the CDR3, taken from reference TRBV7-8 and TRBJ2-7): GAGVSQSPRYKVAKRGQDVALRCDPISGHVSLFWYQQALGQGPEFLTYFQNEAQLDKSGLPSDRFFAERPEGSVSTLKIQRTQQEDSAVYLCASSIRTAQIFYEQYFGPGTRLTVT.